These T cell receptor beta chains were read from a single sample in a study of shared clonotypes between healthy human individuals. TCRdb's table, derived via immunoSEQ multiplex PCR, lists solely in-frame clones and lacks some. This sample has roughly 530,000 clones, with 90% to 96% found just once. The sequenced sample was naive CD4+ T cells sorted from blood. Every receptor here comes from a woman aged 30 to 39 in good health. Each CDR3 is given with its conserved first and last residue. A D gene is named only where the DNA matches it firmly.

j_call: TRBJ2-1
v_call: TRBV9
d_call: -
cdr3_aa: CASSAKDQDYNEQFF
cdr3_nt: TGTGCCAGCAGCGCAAAGGATCAGGACTACAATGAGCAGTTCTTC

j_call: TRBJ1-1
v_call: TRBV6-5
d_call: -
cdr3_aa: CASSYEGFTEAFF
cdr3_nt: TGTGCCAGCAGTTACGAGGGGTTCACTGAAGCTTTCTTT

j_call: TRBJ1-2
v_call: TRBV9
d_call: -
cdr3_aa: CASSEQVNNGYTF
cdr3_nt: TGTGCCAGCAGCGAGCAGGTTAACAATGGCTACACCTTC

j_call: TRBJ2-7
v_call: TRBV19
d_call: TRBD1
cdr3_aa: CASSIDGQGASYEQYF
cdr3_nt: TGTGCCAGTAGTATAGACGGACAGGGGGCCTCCTACGAGCAGTACTTC

j_call: TRBJ1-2
v_call: TRBV18
d_call: -
cdr3_aa: CASSPPGNGYYGYTF
cdr3_nt: TGTGCCAGCTCACCACCTGGGAATGGATACTATGGCTACACCTTC

j_call: TRBJ1-1
v_call: TRBV15
d_call: -
cdr3_aa: CATSATENTEAFF
cdr3_nt: TGTGCCACCAGCGCCACAGAGAACACTGAAGCTTTCTTT

j_call: TRBJ2-3
v_call: TRBV9
d_call: -
cdr3_aa: CASSQLGAPDTQYF
cdr3_nt: TGTGCCAGCAGCCAACTCGGAGCTCCAGATACGCAGTATTTT

j_call: TRBJ1-2
v_call: TRBV19
d_call: TRBD1
cdr3_aa: CASSNRGPGYGYTF
cdr3_nt: TGTGCCAGTAGTAACAGGGGGCCCGGCTATGGCTACACCTTC

j_call: TRBJ2-3
v_call: TRBV10-1
d_call: -
cdr3_aa: CASSESIQAADTQYF
cdr3_nt: TGCGCCAGCAGTGAGTCGATACAGGCTGCAGATACGCAGTATTTT

j_call: TRBJ2-7
v_call: TRBV13
d_call: -
cdr3_aa: CASSLGVRSPYEQYF
cdr3_nt: TGTGCCAGCAGCTTAGGCGTTCGCAGTCCCTACGAGCAGTACTTC

j_call: TRBJ2-7
v_call: TRBV11-2
d_call: TRBD2
cdr3_aa: CASRKTSASYEQYF
cdr3_nt: TGTGCCAGCCGAAAAACTAGCGCCTCCTACGAGCAGTACTTC

j_call: TRBJ1-4
v_call: TRBV7-9
d_call: -
cdr3_aa: CASSPKGRPTNEKLFF
cdr3_nt: TGTGCCAGCAGCCCGAAGGGCCGGCCAACTAATGAAAAACTGTTTTTT

j_call: TRBJ1-5
v_call: TRBV6-5
d_call: -
cdr3_aa: CASSYSAPANQPQHF
cdr3_nt: TGTGCCAGCAGTTACTCGGCCCCAGCCAATCAGCCCCAGCATTTT

j_call: TRBJ1-5
v_call: TRBV7-3
d_call: -
cdr3_aa: CASSLGRDQPQHF
cdr3_nt: TGTGCCAGCAGCTTAGGGAGAGATCAGCCCCAGCATTTT

j_call: TRBJ2-1
v_call: TRBV19
d_call: TRBD2
cdr3_aa: CASSVRLAMAEQFF
cdr3_nt: TGTGCCAGTAGTGTACGACTAGCGATGGCTGAGCAGTTCTTC

j_call: TRBJ2-7
v_call: TRBV2
d_call: TRBD1
cdr3_aa: CASRGDRRVGKQYF
cdr3_nt: TGTGCCAGCAGGGGGGACAGGAGGGTTGGGAAGCAGTACTTC

j_call: TRBJ2-5
v_call: TRBV11-2
d_call: -
cdr3_aa: CASSHPEVPVGGTQYF
cdr3_nt: TGTGCCAGCAGCCATCCAGAGGTCCCAGTCGGTGGGACCCAGTACTTC

j_call: TRBJ1-1
v_call: TRBV5-1
d_call: -
cdr3_aa: CASSLDGETNTEAFF
cdr3_nt: TGCGCCAGCAGCTTGGATGGGGAAACGAACACTGAAGCTTTCTTT

j_call: TRBJ1-2
v_call: TRBV19
d_call: TRBD1
cdr3_aa: CASSKRDRRPLFYGYTF
cdr3_nt: TGTGCCAGTAGCAAGAGGGACAGGCGACCCCTCTTTTATGGCTACACCTTC

j_call: TRBJ1-4
v_call: TRBV19
d_call: -
cdr3_aa: CASSTRGGQDSEKLFF
cdr3_nt: TGTGCCAGTAGTACTCGAGGGGGGCAGGACAGTGAAAAACTGTTTTTT

j_call: TRBJ2-1
v_call: TRBV19
d_call: TRBD2
cdr3_aa: CASSMTGGEQFF
cdr3_nt: TGTGCCAGTAGTATGACCGGGGGGGAACAGTTCTTC

j_call: TRBJ2-2
v_call: TRBV5-5
d_call: -
cdr3_aa: CASSLLRGAGFTGELFF
cdr3_nt: TGTGCCAGCAGCTTGCTCCGGGGCGCCGGATTTACCGGGGAGCTGTTTTTT

j_call: TRBJ2-7
v_call: TRBV29-1
d_call: -
cdr3_aa: CSVYLPGTYEQYF
cdr3_nt: TGCAGCGTTTATCTGCCCGGGACCTACGAGCAGTACTTC